The next 30 T cell receptor beta chains were all read from a single sample in a study of blood T cell repertoires in COVID-19. Libraries were prepared by immunoSEQ multiplex PCR; TCRdb keeps only in-frame clonotypes and omits some of them. The sample records 80,000 to 95,000 clones, 75% to 90% being singletons. The sample comprised peripheral blood. The receptors originated from a man older than 75 with acute or convalescent COVID-19.

This sequence joins TRBV12-3 or TRBV12-4 and TRBJ2-1; possibly TRBD1 for D (6 bases). The CDR3 runs to 13 residues. Trimming stripped 7 bases from V and 6 bases from J, with 13 bases between. The CDR3 bases are TGTGCCAGCAACGAGGACAGATCCAATGAGCAGTTCTTC. Translation gives CASNEDRSNEQFF.

The DNA for the CDR3 is TGTGCCAGCAGCCAAGTACAGGGTACGACAGATACGCAGTATTTT. Its protein is CASSQVQGTTDTQYF. The V gene is TRBV4-2, the J gene TRBJ2-3; a possible D gene is TRBD1 (6 bases). Looked up from germline, CDR1 is LGHNA and CDR2 is YNFKEQ. The CDR3 runs to 15 residues. Trimming pared 1 base from V and 3 bases from J, leaving 11 bases between.

The chain uses TRBV6-1 and TRBJ1-5; 9 nucleotides match TRBD1. With V trimmed by 4 bases and J by 6 bases, 13 bases remained unmatched. CDR3 size: 17 residues. Germline CDR1 and CDR2: MNHNS and SASEGT. The CDR3 here is CASSATAGTGIGQPQHF. In nucleotides, the CDR3 is TGTGCCAGCAGTGCCACCGCGGGGACAGGGATAGGTCAGCCCCAGCATTTT.

The table lists this clone with a count of one. The rearrangement uses TRBV13 and TRBJ2-1; D is undetermined. The CDR3 runs to 14 residues. The germline V gene encodes CDR1 PRHDT and CDR2 FYEKMQ (reference sequence). The V end was cut by 5 bases, the J end by 4 bases, with 12 bases between. The chain's CDR3 is CASSPRISYNEQFF. The CDR3 DNA follows: TGTGCCAGCAGCCCCCGAATTAGTTACAATGAGCAGTTCTTC. The full variable domain, its missing parts supplied by reference TRBV13 and TRBJ2-1, is AAGVIQSPRHLIKEKRETATLKCYPIPRHDTVYWYQQGPGQDPQFLISFYEKMQSDKGSIPDRFSAQQFSDYHSELNMSSLELGDSALYFCASSPRISYNEQFFGPGTRLTVL.

The J gene is TRBJ1-1, the V gene TRBV5-4, with TRBD1 matching 9 bases. Trimming cost V 2 bases and J 5 bases; bases outside gene matches: 7. This CDR3 contains 15 residues. Per the germline V gene, CDR1 is SGHNT and CDR2 is YYREEE (reference sequence). CDR3 DNA sequence: TGTGCCAGCAGCTTTCCGGGACAGGGCGTTACTGAAGCTTTCTTT. It encodes CASSFPGQGVTEAFF.

This clone was observed a handful of times. The chain links TRBV6-5 to TRBJ2-7; 10 nucleotides agree with TRBD1. The J segment lost 5 bases and the V segment lost 7 bases, leaving 8 bases of the junction unmatched. The germline V gene has CDR1 MNHEY and CDR2 SVGAGI. The CDR3 is 14 amino acids. Here the CDR3 DNA reads TGTGCCAGCACCCCACGACAGGGGGCCAACGAGCAGTACTTC. This translates into CASTPRQGANEQYF.

The V call is TRBV24-1, the J call TRBJ2-1; D is perhaps TRBD1 (6 bases). Trimming removed 6 bases from V and 6 bases from J, with 14 bases in between. Germline CDR1 KGHDR, CDR2 SFDVKD. The CDR3 spans 14 residues. DNA of the CDR3: TGTGCCACCAGTAAGGCAGGGGACCTCAATGAGCAGTTCTTC. Translation: CATSKAGDLNEQFF.

The chain recombines TRBV3-1 (or the pseudogene TRBV3-2) with TRBJ2-1, with a possible D match to TRBD2 (5 bases). V was trimmed by 3 bases and J by 6 bases, leaving 15 bases between them. This CDR3 has 15 residues. CDR1 is LGHDT and CDR2 is YNNKEL in the germline V gene (reference sequence). DNA of the CDR3: TGTGCCAGCAGCCAGGTAGTAGCGTCAGGCAATGAGCAGTTCTTC. It yields the protein CASSQVVASGNEQFF.

The rearrangement uses TRBV4-3 and TRBJ2-1, with 10 bases matching TRBD2. Germline V gene sequence: CDR1 LGHNA, CDR2 YSLEER. This CDR3 has 16 residues. J lost 4 bases, V lost 2 bases, and 5 bases had no gene match. CDR3 residues: CASSQRASGSYNEQFF. CDR3 bases: TGCGCCAGCAGCCAACGCGCTAGCGGGAGTTACAATGAGCAGTTCTTC.

V gene TRBV19 combines with J gene TRBJ1-1; 8 bases are shared with TRBD1. Per the germline V gene, CDR1 is LNHDA and CDR2 is SQIVND (reference sequence). J was trimmed by 6 bases and V by 6 bases; bases with no gene match: 9. The CDR3 is made up of 14 amino acids. CDR3 bases: TGTGCCAGTAGGACTGGACAGGGTGGGTCTGAAGCTTTCTTT. Protein sequence: CASRTGQGGSEAFF.

The chain is built from TRBV5-5 and TRBJ2-1, with 11 bases fitting TRBD1. Germline trimming cut 5 bases from V and 2 bases from J; bases unmatched to any gene: 3. This CDR3 has 15 residues. Germline CDR1 is SGHKS and CDR2 is YYEKEE (reference sequence). DNA for the CDR3: TGTGCCAGCAGGCCGGGACAGGGGGCCTACAATGAGCAGTTCTTC. As protein: CASRPGQGAYNEQFF. The whole variable domain, remainder taken from reference TRBV5-5 and TRBJ2-1, is DAGVTQSPTHLIKTRGQQVTLRCSPISGHKSVSWYQQVLGQGPQFIFQYYEKEERGRGNFPDRFSARQFPNYSSELNVNALLLGDSALYLCASRPGQGAYNEQFFGPGTRLTVL.

The chain uses TRBV7-8 and TRBJ2-3, with 12 bases fitting TRBD2. Per the germline V gene, CDR1 is SGHVS and CDR2 is FQNEAQ. Unmatched junction bases numbered 6, after V lost 5 bases and J lost 3 bases. The CDR3 extends over 16 amino acids. The CDR3 sequence is CASSTRTSGMTDTQYF. For the CDR3, the DNA is TGTGCCAGCAGCACCCGGACTAGCGGGATGACAGATACGCAGTATTTT.

The rearrangement joins TRBV19 to TRBJ2-3; TRBD2 aligns across 7 bases. Germline CDR1 LNHDA, CDR2 SQIVND (reference sequence). This CDR3 comprises 14 residues. Trimming removed 5 bases from V and 4 bases from J; junction bases left unmatched: 6. The CDR3 loop reads CASSSATSADTQYF. The CDR3 DNA reads as TGTGCCAGTAGTTCGGCTACTAGCGCAGATACGCAGTATTTT.

The chain joins TRBV3-1 (or the pseudogene TRBV3-2) to TRBJ2-4; D is uncertain. The V gene lost 6 bases and the J gene lost 0 bases, with 9 bases spanning the gap. This CDR3 has 14 residues. The germline V gene encodes CDR1 LGHDT and CDR2 YNNKEL (reference sequence). The CDR3 region is CASSRTVAKNIQYF. In nucleotides, the CDR3 is TGTGCCAGCAGTCGTACAGTAGCCAAAAACATTCAGTACTTC.

The rearrangement links TRBV11-3 to TRBJ2-3, with a weak D call TRBD1 (6 bases). This CDR3 region has 16 residues. V lost 2 bases and J lost 1, with 13 bases in between. Germline values: CDR1 SGHNT, CDR2 YENEEA. CDR3 protein: CASSLYQGPRTDTQYF. DNA for the CDR3: TGTGCCAGCAGCTTATACCAGGGGCCTCGCACAGATACGCAGTATTTT.

This clone was seen once. The chain is built from TRBV16 and TRBJ1-5; D is perhaps TRBD1 (6 bases). Deletions cut 3 bases from V and 4 bases from J, with 10 bases between. Per germline, CDR1 KGHSY and CDR2 FQNENV. The CDR3 spans 14 residues. The CDR3 region has the DNA TGTGCCAGCAGCCAGCGGGGGGCGAATCAGCCCCAGCATTTT. Amino acids: CASSQRGANQPQHF.

The gene calls are TRBV5-1 and TRBJ1-2, with 10 bases fitting TRBD1. This CDR3 region has 15 residues. Unmatched junction bases numbered 7, after V lost 4 bases and J lost 4 bases. Germline lookup yields CDR1 SGHRS and CDR2 YFSETQ. The CDR3 region has the DNA TGCGCCAGCAGCGACCAGACAGGGGGCATCTATGGCTACACCTTC. Its translation: CASSDQTGGIYGYTF.

The rearrangement uses TRBV7-2 and TRBJ2-2, with TRBD2 matching 7 bases. Looked up from germline, CDR1 is SGHTA and CDR2 is FQGNSA. This CDR3 contains 15 residues. The J segment lost 4 bases and the V segment lost 2 bases, leaving 4 bases of the junction unmatched. As DNA, the CDR3 is TGTGCCAGCAGCTTATCGGGACTACCCACCGGGGAGCTGTTTTTT. This gives the protein CASSLSGLPTGELFF. Complete variable domain (other parts from reference TRBV7-2 and TRBJ2-2): GAGVSQSPSNKVTEKGKDVELRCDPISGHTALYWYRQSLGQGLEFLIYFQGNSAPDKSGLPSDRFSAERTGGSVSTLTIQRTQQEDSAVYLCASSLSGLPTGELFFGEGSRLTVL.

This clone appeared once. This chain joins TRBV11-2 and TRBJ1-5; a weak D match, TRBD1 (6 bases). CDR3 length: 14 residues. In germline, CDR1 is SGHAT, CDR2 FQNNGV. Trimming shortened V by 1 base and J by 6 bases, and 10 bases separated the two germline ends. In nucleotides, the CDR3 is TGTGCCAGCAGCTTAGGGGGCAGGGGTCAGCCCCAGCATTTT. Encoded protein: CASSLGGRGQPQHF.

V is TRBV9 and J is TRBJ2-5; 8 positions match TRBD2. J lost 4 bases, V lost 0 bases, and 8 bases had no gene match. The CDR3 loop spans 16 amino acids. Germline lookup yields CDR1 SGDLS and CDR2 YYNGEE. The CDR3 nucleotides are TGTGCCAGCAGCGTAGCTGGGACGGGAGGGCTAGAGACCCAGTACTTC. Translating it yields CASSVAGTGGLETQYF.

The chain is built from TRBV7-6 and TRBJ1-5; D gene uncertain. V gave up 3 bases and J gave up 5 bases, with 8 bases separating them. CDR3 length equals 13 residues. The germline CDR1 and CDR2 sequences are SGHVS and FNYEAQ. CDR3 DNA sequence: TGTGCCAGCAGCTTGCGAGCCGATCAGCCCCAGCATTTT. It translates to CASSLRADQPQHF.

The chain combines TRBV5-1 with TRBJ2-7; 11 bases fit TRBD2. J gave up 2 bases and V 0 bases, and 1 base lay outside the gene matches. The CDR3 covers 15 residues. Looked up from germline, CDR1 is SGHRS and CDR2 is YFSETQ. The CDR3 region has the DNA TGCGCCAGCAGCTTGGTAGCGGGAGGGCCCTACGAGCAGTACTTC. The encoded protein is CASSLVAGGPYEQYF. Full variable domain (outside the CDR3, taken from reference TRBV5-1 and TRBJ2-7): KAGVTQTPRYLIKTRGQQVTLSCSPISGHRSVSWYQQTPGQGLQFLFEYFSETQRNKGNFPGRFSGRQFSNSRSEMNVSTLELGDSALYLCASSLVAGGPYEQYFGPGTRLTVT.

This chain uses TRBV5-8 with TRBJ2-1, with D maybe TRBD1 (6 bases). This CDR3 has 15 residues. V was trimmed by 4 bases and J by 4 bases, leaving 15 bases between them. Germline V gives CDR1 SGHTS, CDR2 YDEGEE. The CDR3 nucleotides read TGTGCCAGCAGCGAGACCGGGACAAGTTACAATGAGCAGTTCTTC. Protein product: CASSETGTSYNEQFF.

This clone was detected only once. This chain connects TRBV5-1 to TRBJ2-3; 9 bases are a match to TRBD1. Looked up from germline, CDR1 is SGHRS and CDR2 is YFSETQ. CDR3 size: 16 residues. V was clipped by 1 base and J by 0 bases; unmatched bases: 3. The CDR3 coding sequence is TGCGCCAGCAGCTTGTGGGGACAGGGTAGCACAGATACGCAGTATTTT. This codes for CASSLWGQGSTDTQYF.

The J gene is TRBJ2-1, the V gene TRBV20-1; 14 bases agree with TRBD2. The trim removed 3 bases at V and 7 bases at J, leaving 5 bases unmatched. The germline V gene has CDR1 DFQATT and CDR2 SNEGSKA (reference sequence). The CDR3 runs to 15 residues. The CDR3 region is CSASSGTSGRNEQFF. CDR3 DNA sequence: TGCAGTGCTAGTTCCGGGACTAGCGGGAGAAATGAGCAGTTCTTC.

J is TRBJ1-2 and V is TRBV30; D is perhaps TRBD1 (6 bases). V lost 0 bases and J lost 7, with 18 bases in between. Per germline, CDR1 GTSNPN and CDR2 SVGIG (reference sequence). The CDR3 totals 15 residues. The CDR3 spells CAWSVPVRGGLGYTF. In nucleotides, the CDR3 is TGTGCCTGGAGTGTACCGGTCAGGGGAGGGCTTGGCTACACCTTC.

The gene calls are TRBV15 and TRBJ1-1; tentatively, D is TRBD1 (5 bases). The germline V gene encodes CDR1 LNHNV and CDR2 YYDKDF (reference sequence). With 3 bases removed from V and 1 base from J, the gap between germline ends came to 9 bases. The length of the CDR3 is 14 residues. In DNA form, the CDR3 reads TGTGCCACCAGCAGCCTAACAGGGAACACTGAAGCTTTCTTT. It specifies CATSSLTGNTEAFF.

In its sample, this clone was seen once. The rearrangement uses TRBV7-2 and TRBJ2-7, with 11 bases fitting TRBD2. The trim removed 5 bases at V and 2 bases at J, leaving 5 bases unmatched. Germline values: CDR1 SGHTA, CDR2 FQGNSA. The CDR3 extends over 15 amino acids. CDR3 residues: CASSHRSGRAYEQYF. Here the CDR3 DNA reads TGTGCCAGCAGCCACCGTAGCGGGAGGGCCTACGAGCAGTACTTC.

V usage is TRBV6-1 and J usage is TRBJ1-1, with TRBD1 as a possible D gene (5 bases). There are 14 residues in the CDR3. CDR1 is MNHNS and CDR2 is SASEGT in the germline V gene. Trimming cost V 2 bases and J 4 bases, with 11 bases left between them. As DNA, the CDR3 is TGTGCCAGCAGTGAAAGCCCGGGGGTCACTGAAGCTTTCTTT. Translated: CASSESPGVTEAFF.

The V call is TRBV19, the J call TRBJ2-3; perhaps TRBD1 as D (5 bases). CDR3 length: 14 amino acids. V was shortened by 5 bases and J by 6 bases, with 15 bases between the two germline ends. Looked up from germline, CDR1 is LNHDA and CDR2 is SQIVND (reference sequence). The CDR3 region has the DNA TGTGCCAGTAGTGTGGGCGACAGTTCCGATACGCAGTATTTT. Amino acids: CASSVGDSSDTQYF.